The present entry profiles one T cell receptor (beta chain) with its context. The CDR3 length is 18 residues. Germline CDR1 and CDR2: SGHNT and YYREEE (reference sequence). J was trimmed by 0 bases and V by 2 bases; bases with no gene match: 6. The data stem from a study of CD8 T cells in Susac syndrome. RNA was extracted with the RNeasy kit, and a quantity of 0.5 to 1 ug was reverse transcribed using random hexamers. TCRdb called the immunoSEQ multiplex PCR reads again in MiXCR, with one record for every CDR3 protein. The sample comprises some 190,000 distinct CDR3 sequences, over 85% of which are singletons, and 0.095% to 0.12% rests with the top ten.

The genes are TRBV5-4 and TRBJ2-6, with 9 nucleotides matching TRBD1. Sequenced material: CD4+ T cells from PBMCs. The sequence was collected from a human donor in good health. The CDR3 protein is CASSLRTGADSGANVLTF. DNA for the CDR3: TGTGCCAGCAGCTTAAGGACAGGGGCTGACTCTGGGGCCAACGTCCTGACTTTC.